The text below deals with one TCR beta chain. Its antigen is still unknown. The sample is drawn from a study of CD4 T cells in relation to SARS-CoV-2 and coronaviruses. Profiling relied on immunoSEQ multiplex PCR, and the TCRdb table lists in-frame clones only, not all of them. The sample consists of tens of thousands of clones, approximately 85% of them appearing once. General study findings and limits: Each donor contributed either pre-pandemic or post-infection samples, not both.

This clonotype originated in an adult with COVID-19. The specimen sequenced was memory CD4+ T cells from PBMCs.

The CDR3 nucleotides read TGTGCCAGCAGCTACGGACTGGGAGAGGAGCAGTACTTC. Amino acids: CASSYGLGEEQYF. The genes are TRBV28 and TRBJ2-7, with D maybe TRBD2 (5 bases). The CDR3 consists of 13 residues. Trimming removed 6 bases from V and 7 bases from J, with 16 bases in between. In germline, CDR1 is MDHEN, CDR2 SYDVKM.